Below are 6 T cell receptor beta chains sequenced from a single sample in a study of Graves' ophthalmopathy and Graves' hyperthyroidism. Researchers took RNA transcripts and amplified TCR beta CDR3 regions from them. An initial RT-PCR round employing HTBI primers preceded a second-round multiplex PCR. MiXCR was run by TCRdb on the multiplex PCR reads, yielding one entry per CDR3 protein. The data contain about 1.1 million distinct CDR3 sequences, 35% to 40% of them singletons. The sample consisted of peripheral blood or thyroid tissue (not recorded which). The receptors derive from an adult man with Graves' hyperthyroidism.

The V gene is TRBV19, the J gene TRBJ1-5; a weak D match, TRBD1 (5 bases). CDR3 size: 14 residues. CDR1 and CDR2 (germline): LNHDA, SQIVND (reference sequence). Trimming took 8 bases from V and 6 from J, leaving 17 bases between them. DNA of the CDR3: TGTGCCAGTTCCCCAAGACCGCAGGGTCAGCCCCAGCATTTT. Amino acid sequence: CASSPRPQGQPQHF.

The chain carries TRBV5-1 and TRBJ2-7, with TRBD1 identical over 9 bases. The CDR3 runs 15 residues. Germline trimming cut 3 bases from V and 4 bases from J; bases unmatched to any gene: 8. Germline CDR1 SGHRS, CDR2 YFSETQ. The CDR3 is CASSSYRTGVYEQYF. DNA for the CDR3: TGCGCCAGCAGCTCCTACCGGACAGGGGTTTACGAGCAGTACTTC.

This clonotype was seen many times. The chain couples TRBV14 to TRBJ2-2, with D unclear. CDR1 SGHDN and CDR2 FVKESK come from the germline V gene. This CDR3 has 14 residues. V was clipped by 5 bases and J by 6 bases, with 13 bases between them. CDR3 coding DNA: TGTGCCAGCAGCGGGTACGGCTTTCCCGGGGAGCTGTTTTTT. This translates into CASSGYGFPGELFF.

The chain uses TRBV4-3 and TRBJ1-4; weak D call: TRBD1 (6 bases). Looked up from germline, CDR1 is LGHNA and CDR2 is YSLEER. Trimming took off 1 base at V and 6 bases at J, with 12 bases between the two ends. This CDR3 is 15 amino acids long. As DNA, the CDR3 is TGCGCCAGCAGCCAAGTACAGGGAGCATATGAAAAACTGTTTTTT. Its translation: CASSQVQGAYEKLFF.

This clonotype was detected a few times. The V gene is TRBV27, the J gene TRBJ1-6, with D possibly being TRBD1 (5 bases). The CDR3 totals 16 residues. The V gene's germline CDR1 is MNHEY and CDR2 SMNVEV (reference sequence). Trimming cost V 3 bases and J 1 base, with 10 bases left between them. CDR3: CASSFRRGSYNSPLHF. CDR3 DNA: TGTGCCAGCAGTTTTAGAAGGGGATCCTATAATTCACCCCTCCACTTT.

This clonotype was counted only a few times. The rearrangement uses TRBV29-1 and TRBJ2-7, with TRBD1 matching 7 bases. The CDR3 is 12 amino acids. Germline V gene lookup returns CDR1 SQVTM and CDR2 ANQGSEA. J was trimmed by 3 bases and V by 4 bases; bases with no gene match: 3. The CDR3 here is CSVVAGGYEQYF. The CDR3 region has the DNA TGCAGCGTTGTAGCAGGGGGCTACGAGCAGTACTTC.